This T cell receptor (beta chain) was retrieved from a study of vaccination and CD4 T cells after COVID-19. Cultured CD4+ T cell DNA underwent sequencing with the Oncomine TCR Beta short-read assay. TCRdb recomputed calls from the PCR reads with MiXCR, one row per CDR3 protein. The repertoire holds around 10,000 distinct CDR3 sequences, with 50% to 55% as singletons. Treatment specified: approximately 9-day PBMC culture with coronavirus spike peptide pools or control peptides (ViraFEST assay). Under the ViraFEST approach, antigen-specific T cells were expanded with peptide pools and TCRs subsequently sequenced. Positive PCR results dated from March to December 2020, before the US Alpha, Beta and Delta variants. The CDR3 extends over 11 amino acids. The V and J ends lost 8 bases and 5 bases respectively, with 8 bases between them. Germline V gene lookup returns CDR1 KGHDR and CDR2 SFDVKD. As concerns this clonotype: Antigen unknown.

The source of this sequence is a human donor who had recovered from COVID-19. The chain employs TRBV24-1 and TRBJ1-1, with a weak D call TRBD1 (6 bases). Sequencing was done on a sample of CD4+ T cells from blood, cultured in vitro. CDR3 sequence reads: CATKGGTEAFF. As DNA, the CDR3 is TGTGCCACCAAAGGGGGAACTGAAGCTTTCTTT.